The clone carrying this TCR beta chain was seen ten or more times. TCRdb redid the calling of the 5' RACE reads with MiXCR, one entry per CDR3 protein. The sample contains 1.5 million to 2 million distinct CDR3 sequences, less than 40% of which appear only once. This record comes from a study of identical twins. This sequence originates from a newborn girl in good health. Sequences were obtained from cord blood.

CDR3 protein: CSARGLDSYEQYF. The DNA for the CDR3 is TGCAGTGCTAGAGGACTTGACTCCTACGAGCAGTACTTC. The V and J genes are TRBV20-1 and TRBJ2-7; D is uncertain. Germline assignment: CDR1 DFQATT and CDR2 SNEGSKA (reference sequence). The CDR3 loop spans 13 amino acids. V was pared by 1 base and J by 0 bases, with 7 bases between.